This TCR beta chain originates from a study of blood T cell repertoires in COVID-19. Authors' processing steps: Estimation of nucleated cell counts was performed using reference gene primer amplification. Profiled with immunoSEQ multiplex PCR; TCRdb holds only in-frame clones, not every one. D and trimming come from the DNA, and the V and J calls and clone size come from that table. The repertoire holds about 280,000 clones, around 80% seen once, with about 5% in the top ten. Participants were aged about 18 to 95 years, lived in 20 to 30 US areas, and enrolled virtually. In the 2 weeks before study entry, exposed participants met a COVID-19 case, which was PCR-confirmed or clinician-diagnosed. Germline trimming cut 3 bases from V and 5 bases from J; bases unmatched to any gene: 4. The CDR3 has 15 residues. Germline CDR1 is KGHSH and CDR2 is LQKENI.

This sequence was found in a middle-aged man who had been exposed to COVID-19. The rearrangement joins TRBV18 to TRBJ2-2, with TRBD1 identical over 9 bases. The sequencing input was PBMCs or T cells enriched from blood (not recorded which). The CDR3 DNA reads as TGTGCCAGCTCACCTGGACAGGGGTGGACCGGGGAGCTGTTTTTT. Protein sequence: CASSPGQGWTGELFF.